A selection of T cell receptor beta chains follows, all from one sample in a study of regulatory T cells in long-lasting Graves disease. TCRdb called the multiplex PCR reads again in MiXCR, with one record for every CDR3 protein. The table shows 400,000 to 550,000 distinct CDR3 sequences, with 16% occurring only once. The same data also went into a second study, on T cells in Graves' hyperthyroidism and ophthalmopathy.

The source was peripheral blood mononuclear cells (PBMCs), collected at new diagnosis, from a patient treated with antithyroid drugs. The receptor source for this set is a woman in her twenties or thirties with Graves disease. Each CDR3 is given with its conserved first and last residue. D genes are given only for firm matches. Clone size is shown for a subset of rows, as once, few, many or a class of expanded clone.

v_call: TRBV20-1; d_call: NA; clone_size: few; cdr3_length: 13; j_call: TRBJ1-1; cdr3_nt: TGCAGTGCTAGAAAAGACCCAAACACTGAAGCTTTCTTT; cdr3_aa: CSARKDPNTEAFF
v_call: TRBV10-3; d_call: NA; clone_size: many; cdr3_length: 13; j_call: TRBJ1-1; cdr3_nt: TGTGCCATCAGTGAGTCACGGGAAACTGAAGCTTTCTTT; cdr3_aa: CAISESRETEAFF
v_call: TRBV28; d_call: NA; clone_size: many; cdr3_length: 15; j_call: TRBJ2-7; cdr3_nt: TGTGCCAGCAGTTCGACTAGTCGCCCTACCTACGAGCAGTACTTC; cdr3_aa: CASSSTSRPTYEQYF
v_call: TRBV29-1; d_call: NA; clone_size: many; cdr3_length: 16; j_call: TRBJ2-5; cdr3_nt: TGCAGCGTCAAATCCCTCCCCGCCCGGGCTGGGGAGACCCAGTACTTC; cdr3_aa: CSVKSLPARAGETQYF
v_call: TRBV5-1; d_call: NA; clone_size: many; cdr3_length: 12; j_call: TRBJ1-5; cdr3_nt: TGCGCCAGCAGCTTCAACGGACAGCCCCAGCATTTT; cdr3_aa: CASSFNGQPQHF
v_call: TRBV20-1; d_call: TRBD2; clone_size: many; cdr3_length: 14; j_call: TRBJ2-1; cdr3_nt: TGCAGTGCTAGAGATCCCCAGCGGGGGAATGAGCAGTTCTTC; cdr3_aa: CSARDPQRGNEQFF
v_call: TRBV20-1; d_call: NA; clone_size: many; cdr3_length: 15; j_call: TRBJ2-7; cdr3_nt: TGCAGTGCTAGAAGAGGGGACTCAGGGGATTACGAGCAGTACTTC; cdr3_aa: CSARRGDSGDYEQYF
v_call: TRBV20-1; d_call: NA; clone_size: many; cdr3_length: 13; j_call: TRBJ2-5; cdr3_nt: TGCAGTGCTAGAGACAGTTTCCAAGAGACCCAGTACTTC; cdr3_aa: CSARDSFQETQYF
v_call: TRBV6-1; d_call: TRBD2; clone_size: NA; cdr3_length: 13; j_call: TRBJ2-7; cdr3_nt: TGTGCCAGCAGAGGACTAGCGGGGGGAGAGCAGTACTTC; cdr3_aa: CASRGLAGGEQYF
v_call: TRBV6-1; d_call: NA; clone_size: few; cdr3_length: 12; j_call: TRBJ2-4; cdr3_nt: TGTGCCAGCAGAGTAGCCAAAAACATTCAGTACTTC; cdr3_aa: CASRVAKNIQYF
v_call: TRBV28; d_call: NA; clone_size: NA; cdr3_length: 14; j_call: TRBJ1-2; cdr3_nt: TGTGCCAGCATGGGGGGGTCCGGAGGGTATGGCTACACCTTC; cdr3_aa: CASMGGSGGYGYTF
v_call: TRBV5-1; d_call: TRBD1; clone_size: NA; cdr3_length: 15; j_call: TRBJ1-5; cdr3_nt: TGCGCCAGCAGCTCAGGGGGCACCTCCAATCAGCCCCAGCATTTT; cdr3_aa: CASSSGGTSNQPQHF
v_call: TRBV7-9; d_call: NA; clone_size: NA; cdr3_length: 12; j_call: TRBJ1-2; cdr3_nt: TGTGCCAGCAGCTTAGCCAGTGATGGCTACACCTTC; cdr3_aa: CASSLASDGYTF
v_call: TRBV7-9; d_call: TRBD2; clone_size: few; cdr3_length: 17; j_call: TRBJ2-3; cdr3_nt: TGTGCCAGCAGCTTTACCGGGACTAGCGGAAGCACAGATACGCAGTATTTT; cdr3_aa: CASSFTGTSGSTDTQYF
v_call: TRBV28; d_call: NA; clone_size: once; cdr3_length: 16; j_call: TRBJ1-4; cdr3_nt: TGTGCCAGCAGTTCCTCAGAGGTAGCAACTAATGAAAAACTGTTTTTT; cdr3_aa: CASSSSEVATNEKLFF
v_call: TRBV7-3; d_call: TRBD2; clone_size: many; cdr3_length: 15; j_call: TRBJ2-1; cdr3_nt: TGTGCCAGCAGTCCCGGGGGGGAGGCCGACAATGAGCAGTTCTTC; cdr3_aa: CASSPGGEADNEQFF
v_call: TRBV28; d_call: NA; clone_size: many; cdr3_length: 14; j_call: TRBJ2-4; cdr3_nt: TGTGCCAGCAGTTTTCAGGTAGCCAAAAACATTCAGTACTTC; cdr3_aa: CASSFQVAKNIQYF
v_call: TRBV5-1; d_call: NA; clone_size: many; cdr3_length: 14; j_call: TRBJ2-3; cdr3_nt: TGCGCCAGCAGCTTGCGCCCCAACACAGATACGCAGTATTTT; cdr3_aa: CASSLRPNTDTQYF
v_call: TRBV10-1; d_call: TRBD2; clone_size: NA; cdr3_length: 16; j_call: TRBJ2-1; cdr3_nt: TGCGCCAGCAGTGAGCTGAGACTAGCGGGAGTCAATGAGCAGTTCTTC; cdr3_aa: CASSELRLAGVNEQFF
v_call: TRBV14; d_call: TRBD2; clone_size: many; cdr3_length: 14; j_call: TRBJ2-5; cdr3_nt: TGTGCCAGCAGCCAAGGACTAGCCCAAGAGACCCAGTACTTC; cdr3_aa: CASSQGLAQETQYF
v_call: TRBV11-2; d_call: TRBD2; clone_size: many; cdr3_length: 18; j_call: TRBJ2-7; cdr3_nt: TGTGCCAGCAGCTTTCTCCTAGGGGGAGCGGGAGCCTACTACGAGCAGTACTTC; cdr3_aa: CASSFLLGGAGAYYEQYF
v_call: TRBV7-9; d_call: TRBD1; clone_size: once; cdr3_length: 16; j_call: TRBJ2-7; cdr3_nt: TGTGCCAGCAGCTCCTCGGCCGGGACAGGGCGGTACGAGCAGTACTTC; cdr3_aa: CASSSSAGTGRYEQYF
v_call: TRBV2; d_call: TRBD2; clone_size: many; cdr3_length: 15; j_call: TRBJ2-5; cdr3_nt: TGTGCCAGCAGTGGAGCCAGCGGGAGAGGAGAGACCCAGTACTTC; cdr3_aa: CASSGASGRGETQYF
v_call: TRBV12-3/TRBV12-4; d_call: TRBD1; clone_size: many; cdr3_length: 12; j_call: TRBJ2-3; cdr3_nt: TGTGCCAGCAGTTTCCAGGGGGTTACGCAGTATTTT; cdr3_aa: CASSFQGVTQYF